This T cell receptor (beta chain) was sequenced for a study of T cells in localized non-small cell lung cancer. Findings and caveats of the study: A median of 57 clones ranked among the top 100 in tumor appeared in adjacent lung. Uninvolved adjacent lung had higher T cell clonality than tumor and all other tissues.

Comments on this clone: Its target is unknown.

Clones were sequenced by immunoSEQ multiplex PCR, and TCRdb holds only the in-frame ones, with some missing. Of roughly 30,000 clones in the sample, approximately 94% were seen once. This CDR3 spans 14 amino acids. CDR1 and CDR2 (germline): SGHTA, FQGNSA. The V gene lost 5 bases and the J gene lost 2 bases, with 13 bases spanning the gap. The sample was peripheral blood, taken before any cancer treatment. This clonotype originated in a woman between 40 and 69 years old with stage I lung adenocarcinoma. This chain links TRBV7-2 with TRBJ2-7; TRBD1 might be the D (6 bases). In nucleotides, the CDR3 is TGTGCCAGCAGCCCCGCAGGGGCCACCTACGAGCAGTACTTC. Residues: CASSPAGATYEQYF.